The clone carrying this TCR beta chain was seen a few times. Its cognate antigen is unknown. This specimen comes from a study of identical twins. The germline gives CDR1 MNHNY, CDR2 SVGAGI (reference sequence). This CDR3 is 11 amino acids long. The V and J ends lost 6 bases and 8 bases respectively, with 10 bases between them. The study, taken as a whole, reports: Excess low generation probability was seen in twin-shared out-of-frame alpha sequences. Excess twin sharing in beta out-of-frame sequences was weaker. Models, which agreed with sharing between unrelated individuals, nonetheless underestimated the out-of-frame TCR alpha sharing seen in monozygotic twins. A lower insertion count was a feature of abundant cord blood beta clonotypes, with no such feature in memory repertoires.

TCRdb called the 5' RACE reads again in MiXCR, with one record for every CDR3 protein. Here the sample spans 640,000 or so distinct CDR3 sequences, roughly 6% being singletons. The material sequenced was naive T cells sorted from blood. V usage is TRBV6-6 and J usage is TRBJ1-2; D is unclear. This sequence originates from a man younger than 35 in good health. CDR3 DNA sequence: TGTGCCAGCAGCAAGGGTGGGGGCTACACCTTC. Encoded protein: CASSKGGGYTF.